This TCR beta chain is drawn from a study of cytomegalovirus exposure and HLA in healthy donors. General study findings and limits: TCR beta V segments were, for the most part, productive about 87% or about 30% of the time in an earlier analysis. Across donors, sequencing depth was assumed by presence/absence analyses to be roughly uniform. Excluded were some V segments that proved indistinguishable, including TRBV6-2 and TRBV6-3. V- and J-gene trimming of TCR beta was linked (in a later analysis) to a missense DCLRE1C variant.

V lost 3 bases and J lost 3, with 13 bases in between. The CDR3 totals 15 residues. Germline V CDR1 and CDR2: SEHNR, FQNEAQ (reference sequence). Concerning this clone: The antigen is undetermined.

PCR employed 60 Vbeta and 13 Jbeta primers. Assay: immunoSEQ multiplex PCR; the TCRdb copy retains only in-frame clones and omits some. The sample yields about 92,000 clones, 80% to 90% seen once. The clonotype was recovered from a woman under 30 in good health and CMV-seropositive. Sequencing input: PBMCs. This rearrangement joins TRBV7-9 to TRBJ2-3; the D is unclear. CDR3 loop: CASSLGPIGTDTQYF. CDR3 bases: TGTGCCAGCAGCTTGGGCCCCATTGGGACAGATACGCAGTATTTT.